This T cell receptor (beta chain) was captured by sequencing in a study of blood T cell repertoires in COVID-19. Study information: Donors in the United States, Italy and Spain gave samples during acute or convalescent COVID-19. In each case, the material was cDNA or gDNA derived from T cells, B-cell-depleted T cells, or PBMCs.

TCRdb keeps only in-frame clones here, not all; method: immunoSEQ multiplex PCR. The sample consists of over 150,000 clones, approximately 85% of them appearing once. This CDR3 has 13 amino acids. Germline loops: CDR1 SGHRS, CDR2 YFSETQ. Trimming took off 1 base at V and 6 bases at J, with 7 bases between the two ends. The sample holds one count of this clone. Those who participated ranged in age from roughly 18 to 100 years and resided in 20 to 30 US areas. Two negative PCRs, clearance, or symptom resolution had been documented for recovered Cohort 3 donors. Sequencing was done on a sample of PBMCs or T cells enriched from blood (not recorded which). V is TRBV5-1 and J is TRBJ2-2, with D unclear. The TCR was taken from a man aged 35-49 years who had recovered from COVID-19. CDR3 amino acids: CASSLNAAGELFF. The CDR3 DNA is TGCGCCAGCAGCTTGAATGCGGCCGGGGAGCTGTTTTTT. Full variable domain (missing parts from reference TRBV5-1 and TRBJ2-2): KAGVTQTPRYLIKTRGQQVTLSCSPISGHRSVSWYQQTPGQGLQFLFEYFSETQRNKGNFPGRFSGRQFSNSRSEMNVSTLELGDSALYLCASSLNAAGELFFGEGSRLTVL.